This TCR beta chain was sequenced in a study of beta chain features in type 1 diabetes. Points from the study as a whole: When VDJ junctions were examined, type 1 diabetes patients showed fewer insertions and more deletions. Type 1 diabetes patients had TCRB CDR3s that were shorter (moderately but significantly so) in all four CD4+ subsets. Shorter templates might be favored by PCR, equally in patients and controls.

Expressed TCRB transcripts were sequenced after all isolated RNA was converted to cDNA. Sequenced by immunoSEQ multiplex PCR; TCRdb stores in-frame clones only, minus some. The table records roughly 400,000 clones, around 13% of them present only once. Markers CD45RO/CCR7/CD25/CD127/CD95/CD27 served to sort CD4+ naive, central memory, regulatory and stem cell-like memory cells. Germline V CDR1 and CDR2: MNHNY, SVGAGI (reference sequence). The CDR3 consists of 15 residues. The V and J ends lost 4 bases and 8 bases, in that order; junction bases with no gene match: 13. Of note for this clone: Its antigen is still unknown.

Sequenced sample: naive CD4+ T cells from blood. The sequence was obtained from a man younger than 45 in good health. The V and J genes are TRBV6-6 and TRBJ1-2, with 7 positions matching TRBD1. CDR3 amino acids: CASSSRGTARGGYTF. The CDR3 DNA reads as TGTGCCAGCAGTTCCCGCGGGACAGCCCGTGGGGGCTACACCTTC.